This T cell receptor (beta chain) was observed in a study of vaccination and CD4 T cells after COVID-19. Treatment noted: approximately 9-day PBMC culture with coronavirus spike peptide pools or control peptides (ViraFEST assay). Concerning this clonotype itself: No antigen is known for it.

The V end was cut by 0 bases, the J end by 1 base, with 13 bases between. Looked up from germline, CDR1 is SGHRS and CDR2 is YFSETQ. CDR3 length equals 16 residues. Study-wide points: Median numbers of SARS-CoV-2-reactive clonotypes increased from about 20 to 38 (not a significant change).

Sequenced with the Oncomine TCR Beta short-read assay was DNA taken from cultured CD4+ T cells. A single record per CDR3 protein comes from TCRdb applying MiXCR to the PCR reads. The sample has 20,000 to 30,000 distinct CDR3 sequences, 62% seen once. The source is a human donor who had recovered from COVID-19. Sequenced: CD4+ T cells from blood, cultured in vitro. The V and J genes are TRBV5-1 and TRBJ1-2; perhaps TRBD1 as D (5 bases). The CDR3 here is CASSLVRQQINYGYTF. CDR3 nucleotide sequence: TGCGCCAGCAGCTTGGTTAGACAGCAAATTAACTATGGCTACACCTTC.